This record concerns one TCR beta chain sequence. What it binds is not known. The sample belongs to a study of breast tumors, draining lymph nodes, adjacent tissues. Study-wide results and caveats: Tumor repertoires ranked between lymph nodes and nontumor tissue in diversity, with V and J gene preferences. Most tumor T cells seemingly derive from lymph node, then expand in tumor. That most tumor T cells come from lymph nodes remained unproven.

Trimming removed 2 bases at V and 6 bases at J, with 22 bases between. The CDR3 is 17 residues long. The germline gives CDR1 SEHNR, CDR2 FQNEAQ (reference sequence). Axillary draining lymph nodes of breast cancer patients supplied the node samples. TCRdb reprocessed the multiplex PCR reads via MiXCR and lists one record per CDR3 protein. The sample lists 150,000 to 200,000 distinct CDR3 sequences, roughly a third occurring once. The J gene is TRBJ1-1, the V gene TRBV7-9, with D possibly TRBD1 on 5 matching bases. The receptor's source is a female donor with breast cancer. Some clones in this sample may be carry-over from other donors' samples. The material sequenced was axillary lymph node tissue. CDR3 residues: CASSLLQAYNRISEAFF. DNA of the CDR3: TGTGCCAGCAGCTTACTACAGGCCTACAATCGGATTTCTGAAGCTTTCTTT. The whole variable domain, filled in from reference TRBV7-9 and TRBJ1-1, reads DTGVSQNPRHKITKRGQNVTFRCDPISEHNRLYWYRQTLGQGPEFLTYFQNEAQLEKSRLLSDRFSAERPKGSFSTLEIQRTEQGDSAMYLCASSLLQAYNRISEAFFGQGTRLTVV.